This record concerns one T cell receptor beta chain sequence. These data are taken from a study of blood T cell repertoires in COVID-19. The wider study: Acute and convalescent COVID-19 samples came from the United States, Italy and Spain. Nucleic acid was either cDNA or gDNA, and it came from T cells, B-cell-depleted T cells, or PBMCs.

V trimming: 0 bases; J trimming: 10 bases; junction bases outside the gene matches: 10. Germline V lookup: CDR1 LNHDA, CDR2 SQIVND (reference sequence). The CDR3 covers 15 residues. Study processing details: Using reference gene primer amplification, nucleated cell counts were estimated. TCRdb's table, derived via immunoSEQ multiplex PCR, lists solely in-frame clones and lacks some. That table gives V, J and clone size, and the DNA gave D and trimming. The table lists 200,000 to 250,000 clones, about 90% of them singletons. The sequenced material came from peripheral blood. The sequence was collected from a man aged 18 to 29 with active or convalescent COVID-19. The chain employs TRBV19 and TRBJ1-2, with 8 bases aligning to TRBD1. The CDR3 here is CASSIEDRASVFYTF. CDR3 coding DNA: TGTGCCAGTAGTATAGAGGACAGGGCCTCTGTGTTCTACACCTTC.